Following are 24 T cell receptor beta chains from one sample sequenced in a study of human T cells and chemical hapten exposure. Unfractionated whole blood served as the source for total RNA extraction. TCRdb re-derived calls from the 5' RACE reads in MiXCR, one entry per CDR3 protein. Among roughly 82,000 distinct CDR3 sequences, about 16% were seen once, and the ten largest hold about 6.5%. Receptor source: a female donor in good health.

The chain joins TRBV16 to TRBJ1-1; D perhaps matches TRBD1 (5 bases). CDR1 KGHSY and CDR2 FQNENV come from the germline V gene. The CDR3 contains 14 residues. The germline V and J ends were trimmed by 4 bases and 2 bases, with 11 bases remaining between them. CDR3 bases: TGTGCCAGCAGCCTTGACAGAACCAACACTGAAGCTTTCTTT. Amino acid sequence: CASSLDRTNTEAFF.

The chain recombines TRBV12-3 or TRBV12-4 with TRBJ1-1; weak D call: TRBD1 (5 bases). Trimming removed 9 bases from V and 0 bases from J, with 14 bases in between. The CDR3 runs 14 residues. The CDR3 loop is CARSREGLNTEAFF. CDR3 DNA sequence: TGTGCCAGAAGCAGGGAGGGGCTGAACACTGAAGCTTTCTTT.

In this sample, this clonotype turned up a few times. V usage is TRBV18 and J usage is TRBJ2-1; D tentatively fits TRBD1 or TRBD2 (5 bases each). The CDR3 sequence is 17 residues long. Trimming stripped 5 bases from V and 7 bases from J, with 24 bases between. Germline-derived CDR1 and CDR2 are KGHSH and LQKENI. The CDR3 bases are TGTGCCAGCTCAAGCTCCGGGACGTGGTCGATATCGAATGAGCAGTTCTTC. Translation: CASSSSGTWSISNEQFF.

The CDR3 loop reads CASSYSIETFGSPLHF. The CDR3 coding sequence is TGTGCCAGCAGTTACTCGATAGAGACCTTTGGTTCACCCCTCCACTTT. The chain links TRBV6-5 to TRBJ1-6; D is unclear. In germline, CDR1 is MNHEY, CDR2 SVGAGI. Trimming took off 0 bases at V and 9 bases at J, with 15 bases between the two ends. This CDR3 has 16 residues.

The chain has TRBV7-2 and TRBJ2-3; D uncertain. The CDR3 consists of 13 residues. Trimming shortened V by 5 bases and J by 6 bases, and 12 bases separated the two germline ends. Germline CDR1 and CDR2: SGHTA and FQGNSA. The CDR3 protein is CASSRERRDTQYF. The CDR3 bases are TGTGCCAGCAGCCGCGAACGCCGGGATACGCAGTATTTT.

The rearrangement uses TRBV12-3 or TRBV12-4 and TRBJ2-2, with a possible D match to TRBD2 (5 bases). The CDR3 has 13 amino acids. V was cut by 6 bases and J by 3 bases, with 8 bases left in between. CDR3 DNA: TGTGCCAGCAGGCGGGCCGACACCGGGGAGCTGTTTTTT. Encoded protein: CASRRADTGELFF.

The CDR3 sequence: CASSYSPGRTYGYTF. Here the CDR3 DNA reads TGTGCCAGCAGTTACTCACCGGGACGGACCTATGGCTACACCTTC. The V call is TRBV6-6, the J call TRBJ1-2; possible D gene TRBD1, 5 bases. Germline CDR1 is MNHNY and CDR2 is SVGAGI (reference sequence). The V end lost 0 bases, the J end lost 4 bases, and 12 bases lay between the germline ends. CDR3 size: 15 residues.

The J gene is TRBJ2-1, the V gene TRBV7-8, with D tentatively TRBD2 (5 bases). The V end was cut by 5 bases, the J end by 4 bases, with 12 bases between. The CDR3 contains 14 residues. The V gene's germline CDR1 is SGHVS and CDR2 FQNEAQ. The CDR3 nucleotides are TGTGCCAGCAGCCAGTTACCGGGGTACAATGAGCAGTTCTTC. Translated: CASSQLPGYNEQFF.

This clonotype was counted only a few times. The chain joins TRBV5-4 to TRBJ2-1, with 8 bases matching TRBD1. With V trimmed by 0 bases and J by 9 bases, 14 bases remained unmatched. Per germline, CDR1 SGHNT and CDR2 YYREEE (reference sequence). The CDR3 totals 17 residues. The CDR3 here is CASSLGLRQGSHGEQFF. The DNA of the CDR3 is TGTGCCAGCAGCTTGGGGCTCAGACAGGGGTCGCATGGTGAGCAGTTCTTC.

This clonotype has a handful of counts. The chain links TRBV20-1 to TRBJ2-3; 9 nucleotides agree with TRBD2. The CDR3 loop spans 18 amino acids. The germline gives CDR1 DFQATT, CDR2 SNEGSKA (reference sequence). J gave up 4 bases and V 3 bases, and 17 bases lay outside the gene matches. The CDR3 nucleotides are TGCAGTGCTAGTTCGTCTAGCGGGACATCCCTGGGGGCAGATACGCAGTATTTT. Protein product: CSASSSSGTSLGADTQYF.

The V and J genes are TRBV7-2 and TRBJ1-5; no definite D call. Germline V gives CDR1 SGHTA, CDR2 FQGNSA. V lost 1 base and J lost 2, with 9 bases in between. The CDR3 totals 15 residues. The DNA for the CDR3 is TGTGCCAGCAGCTTAGATCGATTGGGCAATCAGCCCCAGCATTTT. Its protein is CASSLDRLGNQPQHF.

This clonotype was counted only a few times. The J gene is TRBJ1-1, the V gene TRBV30; 9 nucleotides align to TRBD1. The V gene end was trimmed by 8 bases and the J gene end by 2 bases; junction bases not matched to a gene: 6. The CDR3 is 13 residues long. Germline V lookup: CDR1 GTSNPN, CDR2 SVGIG (reference sequence). This CDR3 reads CAGNRGHNTEAFF. CDR3 nucleotide sequence: TGTGCCGGAAACAGGGGGCATAACACTGAAGCTTTCTTT.

The table lists this clonotype with many counts. V and J are TRBV6-5 and TRBJ2-5, with 15 bases fitting TRBD2. V gave up 5 bases and J gave up 8 bases; unmatched junction bases: 6. Germline V gene sequence: CDR1 MNHEY, CDR2 SVGAGI. The CDR3 contains 15 residues. The DNA of the CDR3 is TGTGCCAGCAGTGCCGGGACTAGCGGGGGGTCCACCCAGTACTTC. Protein sequence: CASSAGTSGGSTQYF.

This rearrangement joins TRBV6-2 or TRBV6-3 to TRBJ2-5; TRBD2 matches 11 bases. This CDR3 spans 13 amino acids. The J segment lost 6 bases and the V segment lost 6 bases, leaving 3 bases of the junction unmatched. CDR1 is MNHEY and CDR2 is SVGEGT in the germline V gene. This chain's CDR3 is CASSSSGRKTQYF. CDR3 DNA: TGTGCCAGCAGCTCTAGCGGGAGGAAGACCCAGTACTTC.

This clonotype is a singleton in its sample. This chain connects TRBV29-1 to TRBJ2-1; 8 bases align to TRBD2. CDR1 is SQVTM and CDR2 is ANQGSEA in the germline V gene. V lost 6 bases, J lost 10 bases, and 5 bases stayed unmatched. This CDR3 has 11 amino acids. The CDR3: CSVETSDEQFF. DNA of the CDR3: TGCAGCGTCGAGACTAGCGACGAGCAGTTCTTC.

The V call is TRBV2, the J call TRBJ1-3, with a weak D call TRBD1 (5 bases). The V end was cut by 6 bases, the J end by 0 bases, with 6 bases between. The CDR3 sequence is 13 residues long. The germline CDR1 and CDR2 sequences are SNHLY and FYNNEI. The CDR3 reads CASRDTSGNTIYF. CDR3 DNA sequence: TGTGCCAGCAGGGACACCTCTGGAAACACCATATATTTT.

This clonotype was counted between two and nine times. V is TRBV5-4 and J is TRBJ2-5; D possibly corresponds to TRBD2 (6 bases). Trimming removed 3 bases at V and 5 bases at J, with 17 bases between. This CDR3 has 15 amino acids. Germline CDR1 is SGHNT and CDR2 is YYREEE (reference sequence). CDR3 residues: CASSSDPRGEETQYF. Written as DNA, the CDR3 is TGTGCCAGCAGCTCCGACCCGCGGGGTGAGGAGACCCAGTACTTC.

The gene calls are TRBV4-3 and TRBJ1-4; the D is unclear. Germline V gene data show CDR1 as LGHNA and CDR2 as YSLEER. Trimming cost V 0 bases and J 6 bases, with 20 bases left between them. CDR3 length: 18 residues. In DNA, the CDR3 is TGCGCCAGCAGCCAAGAACCGAGTCCCGGAACCGGGCATGAAAAACTGTTTTTT. It yields the protein CASSQEPSPGTGHEKLFF.

J is TRBJ1-4 and V is TRBV7-9; tentatively, D is TRBD1 (5 bases). V was trimmed by 5 bases and J by 0 bases, leaving 10 bases between them. Per the germline V gene, CDR1 is SEHNR and CDR2 is FQNEAQ (reference sequence). This CDR3 is built from 15 residues. The CDR3 coding sequence is TGTGCCAGCAGCCACTCGACAGCAACTAATGAAAAACTGTTTTTT. The encoded protein is CASSHSTATNEKLFF.

The J gene is TRBJ2-3, the V gene TRBV30; D gene ambiguous. Germline V gene lookup returns CDR1 GTSNPN and CDR2 SVGIG (reference sequence). The CDR3 contains 13 residues. Trimming shortened V by 2 bases and J by 3 bases, and 9 bases separated the two germline ends. In DNA form, the CDR3 reads TGTGCCTGGAGTCCCCCGGCTACAGATACGCAGTATTTT. Translating it yields CAWSPPATDTQYF.

The chain has TRBV30 and TRBJ1-5; the match to TRBD1 covers 9 bases. The germline V gene encodes CDR1 GTSNPN and CDR2 SVGIG (reference sequence). V lost 0 bases and J lost 6; bases outside the gene matches: 12. CDR3 size: 17 residues. The CDR3 DNA reads as TGTGCCTGGAGTGTACGGACCGGAACAGGGGGCATTCAGCCCCAGCATTTT. Amino acid sequence: CAWSVRTGTGGIQPQHF.

This clonotype was observed a few times. V usage is TRBV5-1 and J usage is TRBJ2-7; 8 nucleotides match TRBD1. Per germline, CDR1 SGHRS and CDR2 YFSETQ. V was pared by 0 bases and J by 2 bases, with 4 bases of the junction left unmatched. This CDR3 region has 15 residues. Here the CDR3 reads CASSLEQGGAYEQYF. The CDR3 DNA is TGCGCCAGCAGCTTGGAACAGGGGGGAGCCTACGAGCAGTACTTC.

The J gene is TRBJ2-4, the V gene TRBV6-6; unclear D gene. V shed 6 bases and J shed 0 bases, with 9 bases lying between them. This CDR3 spans 14 amino acids. Germline V CDR1 and CDR2: MNHNY, SVGAGI (reference sequence). Here the CDR3 reads CASSIGLAKNIQYF. The DNA for the CDR3 is TGTGCCAGCAGCATAGGTTTAGCCAAAAACATTCAGTACTTC.

The rearrangement links TRBV9 to TRBJ1-2; D possibly corresponds to TRBD1 (5 bases). The CDR3 contains 14 residues. Germline V gene data show CDR1 as SGDLS and CDR2 as YYNGEE. V lost 4 bases, J lost 11 bases, and 21 bases lay in between. The CDR3 sequence: CASSSRGPGISYTF. Written as DNA, the CDR3 is TGTGCCAGCAGCTCAAGGGGACCCGGAATTAGTTACACCTTC.